This TCR beta chain came from a study of T cell clonotyping in hematopoietic cell transplantation. The CDR3 spans 14 residues. Trimming removed 4 bases from V and 4 bases from J, with 13 bases in between. Germline-derived CDR1 and CDR2 are MNHNY and SVGAGI (reference sequence). Only in-frame clones appear in the TCRdb table, and some are missing; sequencing was by immunoSEQ multiplex PCR. The sample includes 25,000 to 30,000 clones, about 74% seen only once; the top ten take under 7%. The time point was: recipient sample about 28 days before transplant, after cytoreduction. This receptor was identified in a woman aged 30 to 39 with chronic myeloid leukemia. Some clones in this sample may be carry-over from other donors' samples. The chain joins TRBV6-6 to TRBJ1-2; D remains ambiguous. This specimen was peripheral blood mononuclear cells, taken before stem cell transplant. As DNA, the CDR3 is TGTGCCAGCAGTTCCCTTGGGAGCAGCTATGGCTACACCTTC. Its protein is CASSSLGSSYGYTF.